This T cell receptor (beta chain) was found in a study of blood T cells in healthy people across ages. The CDR3 sequence is 14 residues long. CDR1 is SQVTM, CDR2 ANQGSEA, per germline. Primers used in a second PCR of roughly 7 to 12 cycles were a sample-barcoded 5' primer and a J-beta primer mix. Tagging of each cDNA molecule was performed by a template-switch adaptor with 12 random nucleotides. TCRdb recomputed calls from the 5' RACE reads with MiXCR, one row per CDR3 protein. The data hold around 710,000 distinct CDR3 sequences, with roughly two fifths observed a single time. Worth noting for this clonotype: Its target is unknown. A junction boundary mismatches the germline segment, possibly from a read error.

Study conclusions and caveats: Observed TCR beta diversity per million T cells went down as age went up. This fall followed a roughly linear course with age. Diversity estimated from one million T cells was considered an underestimate. As naive T cell percentage varied, TCR beta diversity correlated strongly with it.

The chain employs TRBV29-1 and TRBJ1-2; D might be TRBD1 (6 bases). The sequenced sample was blood. This receptor was obtained from a woman aged 60-70 years in good health. The CDR3 sequence: CSVEDKRGGYGHTF. The DNA of the CDR3 is TGCAGCGTTGAAGATAAAAGGGGGGGCTATGGCCACACCTTC.